This T cell receptor (beta chain) was sequenced during a study of shared clonotypes between healthy human individuals. The study, taken as a whole, reports: Clonotypes which were not shared had lower generation probabilities than clonotypes that all four donors shared. Rarefaction gave evidence that sorted-subset sequencing remained incomplete despite large depth.

Donation came from healthy HIV-negative adults that had no recent acute infections or vaccinations. Deep level was the assay's run setting. Assay: immunoSEQ multiplex PCR; the TCRdb copy retains only in-frame clones and omits some. There are millions of clones in the sample; approximately 92% occur only once, and around 0.14% lies in the top ten. About this clone itself: Its antigen is not known.

Germline CDR1 WSHSY, CDR2 SAAADI. The CDR3 is 12 amino acids. With V trimmed by 5 bases and J by 14 bases, 9 bases remained unmatched. The chain couples TRBV10-2 to TRBJ2-3, with 8 positions matching TRBD2. Material: naive CD4+ T cells sorted from blood. Noted subset: CD45RA+ positively selected. The sequence was obtained from a man younger than 35 in good health. The CDR3 DNA is TGCGCCAGCAGTCAGAGCGGGGGAGGGGGGTATTTT. It is translated as CASSQSGGGGYF.